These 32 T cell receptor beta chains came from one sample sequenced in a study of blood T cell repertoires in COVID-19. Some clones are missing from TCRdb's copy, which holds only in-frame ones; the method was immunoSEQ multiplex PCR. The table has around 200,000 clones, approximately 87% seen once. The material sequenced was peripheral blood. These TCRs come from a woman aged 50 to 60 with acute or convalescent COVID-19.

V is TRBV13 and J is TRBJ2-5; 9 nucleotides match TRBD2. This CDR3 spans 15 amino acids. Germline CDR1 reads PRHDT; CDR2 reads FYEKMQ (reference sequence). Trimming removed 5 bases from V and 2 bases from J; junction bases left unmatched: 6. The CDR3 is CASSTWTSDQETQYF. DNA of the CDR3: TGTGCCAGCAGCACCTGGACTAGCGATCAAGAGACCCAGTACTTC.

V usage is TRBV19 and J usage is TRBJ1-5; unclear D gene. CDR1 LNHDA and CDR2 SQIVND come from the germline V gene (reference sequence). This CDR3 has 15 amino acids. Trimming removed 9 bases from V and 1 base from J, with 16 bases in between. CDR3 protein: CASRLRSMSNQPQHF. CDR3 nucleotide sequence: TGTGCCAGCCGCCTCCGCTCTATGAGCAATCAGCCCCAGCATTTT.

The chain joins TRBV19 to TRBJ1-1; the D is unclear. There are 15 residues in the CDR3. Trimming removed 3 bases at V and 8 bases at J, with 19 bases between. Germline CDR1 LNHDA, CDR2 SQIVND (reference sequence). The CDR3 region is CASSIPSGIRVEAFF. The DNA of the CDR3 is TGTGCCAGTAGTATTCCCTCGGGAATCCGGGTGGAAGCTTTCTTT.

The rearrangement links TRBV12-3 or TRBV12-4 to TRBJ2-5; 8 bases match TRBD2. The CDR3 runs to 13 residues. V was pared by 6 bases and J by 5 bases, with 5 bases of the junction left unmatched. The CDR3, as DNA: TGTGCCAGCAGCCCGACTAGCGTGGAGACCCAGTACTTC. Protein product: CASSPTSVETQYF.

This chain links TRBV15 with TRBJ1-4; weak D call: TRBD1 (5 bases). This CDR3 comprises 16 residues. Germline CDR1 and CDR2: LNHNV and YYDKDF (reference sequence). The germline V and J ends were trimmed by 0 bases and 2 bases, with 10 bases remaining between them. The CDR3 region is CATSRELGATNEKLFF. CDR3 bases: TGTGCCACCAGCAGAGAGCTAGGGGCTACTAATGAAAAACTGTTTTTT.

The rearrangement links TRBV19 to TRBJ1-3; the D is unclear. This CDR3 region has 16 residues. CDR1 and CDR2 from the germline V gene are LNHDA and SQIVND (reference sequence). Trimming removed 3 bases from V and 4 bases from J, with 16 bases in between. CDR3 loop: CASSMGGTASGNTIYF. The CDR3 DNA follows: TGTGCCAGTAGTATGGGAGGAACGGCATCCGGAAACACCATATATTTT.

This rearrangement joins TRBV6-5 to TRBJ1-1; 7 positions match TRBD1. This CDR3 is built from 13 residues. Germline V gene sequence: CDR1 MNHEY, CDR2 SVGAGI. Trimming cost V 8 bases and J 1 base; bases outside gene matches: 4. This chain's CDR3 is CASLDRANTEAFF. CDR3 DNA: TGTGCCAGCCTAGACAGGGCGAACACTGAAGCTTTCTTT.

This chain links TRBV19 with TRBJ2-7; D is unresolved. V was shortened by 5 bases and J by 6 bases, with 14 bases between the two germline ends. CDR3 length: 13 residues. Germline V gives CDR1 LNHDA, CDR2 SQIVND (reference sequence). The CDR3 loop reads CASSADSPPEQYF. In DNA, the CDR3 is TGTGCCAGTAGTGCCGACTCCCCGCCCGAGCAGTACTTC.

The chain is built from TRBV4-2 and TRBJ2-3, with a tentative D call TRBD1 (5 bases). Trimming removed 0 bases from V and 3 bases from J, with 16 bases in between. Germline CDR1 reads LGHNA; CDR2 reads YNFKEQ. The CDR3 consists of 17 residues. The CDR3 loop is CASSQETVGPQTDTQYF. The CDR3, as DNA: TGTGCCAGCAGCCAAGAAACGGTGGGGCCCCAAACAGATACGCAGTATTTT.

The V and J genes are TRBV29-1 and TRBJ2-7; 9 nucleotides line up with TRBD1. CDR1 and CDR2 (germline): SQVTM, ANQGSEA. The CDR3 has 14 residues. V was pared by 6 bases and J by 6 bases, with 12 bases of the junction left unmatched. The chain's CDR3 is CSVVPGQGSFEQYF. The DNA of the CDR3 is TGCAGCGTCGTCCCGGGACAGGGTAGTTTCGAGCAGTACTTC.

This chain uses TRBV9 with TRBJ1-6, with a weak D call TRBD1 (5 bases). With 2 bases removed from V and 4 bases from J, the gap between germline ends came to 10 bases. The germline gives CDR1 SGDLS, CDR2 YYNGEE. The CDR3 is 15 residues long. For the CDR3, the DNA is TGTGCCAGCAGCGTGGGGGGACGGTATAATTCACCCCTCCACTTT. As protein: CASSVGGRYNSPLHF.

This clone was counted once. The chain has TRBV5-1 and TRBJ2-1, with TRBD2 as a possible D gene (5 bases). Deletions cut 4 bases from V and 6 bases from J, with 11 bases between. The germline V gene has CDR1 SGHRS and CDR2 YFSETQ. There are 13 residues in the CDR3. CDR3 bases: TGCGCCAGCAGCCGCGACTACCGCAATGAGCAGTTCTTC. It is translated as CASSRDYRNEQFF. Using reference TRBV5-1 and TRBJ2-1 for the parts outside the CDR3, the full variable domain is KAGVTQTPRYLIKTRGQQVTLSCSPISGHRSVSWYQQTPGQGLQFLFEYFSETQRNKGNFPGRFSGRQFSNSRSEMNVSTLELGDSALYLCASSRDYRNEQFFGPGTRLTVL.

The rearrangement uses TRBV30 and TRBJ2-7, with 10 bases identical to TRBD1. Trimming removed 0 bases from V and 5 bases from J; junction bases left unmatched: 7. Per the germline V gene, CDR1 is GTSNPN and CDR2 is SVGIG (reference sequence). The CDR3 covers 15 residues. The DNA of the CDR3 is TGTGCCTGGAGTGTACGACAGGGGGCTCGTAACGAGCAGTACTTC. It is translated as CAWSVRQGARNEQYF.

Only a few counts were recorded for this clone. In nucleotides, the CDR3 is TGCAGCGTAGCTCCCGGCGGGACGAACACTGAAGCTTTCTTT. Protein sequence: CSVAPGGTNTEAFF. The chain employs TRBV29-1 and TRBJ1-1, with D perhaps TRBD1 (5 bases). V gave up 6 bases and J gave up 1 base, with 15 bases separating them. Germline assignment: CDR1 SQVTM and CDR2 ANQGSEA. CDR3 length equals 14 residues. The entire variable domain, with the rest obtained from reference TRBV29-1 and TRBJ1-1, is as follows: SAVISQKPSRDICQRGTSLTIQCQVDSQVTMMFWYRQQPGQSLTLIATANQGSEATYESGFVIDKFPISRPNLTFSTLTVSNMSPEDSSIYLCSVAPGGTNTEAFFGQGTRLTVV.

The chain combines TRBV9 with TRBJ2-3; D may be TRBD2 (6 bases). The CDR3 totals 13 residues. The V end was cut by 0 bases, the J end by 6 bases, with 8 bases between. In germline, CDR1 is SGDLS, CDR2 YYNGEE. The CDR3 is CASSVAGGDTQYF. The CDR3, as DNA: TGTGCCAGCAGCGTAGCCGGAGGGGATACGCAGTATTTT.

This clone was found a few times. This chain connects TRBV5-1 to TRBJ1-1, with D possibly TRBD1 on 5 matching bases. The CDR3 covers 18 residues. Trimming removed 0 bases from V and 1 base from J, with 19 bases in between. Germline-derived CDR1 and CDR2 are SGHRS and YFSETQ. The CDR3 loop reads CASSLDGTTISGNTEAFF. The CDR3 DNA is TGCGCCAGCAGCTTGGACGGGACTACAATCTCAGGGAACACTGAAGCTTTCTTT.

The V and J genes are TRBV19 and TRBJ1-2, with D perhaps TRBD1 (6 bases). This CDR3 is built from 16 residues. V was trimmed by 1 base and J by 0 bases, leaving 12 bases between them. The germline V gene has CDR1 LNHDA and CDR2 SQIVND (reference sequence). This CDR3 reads CASSIVWQGTNYGYTF. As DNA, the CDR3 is TGTGCCAGTAGTATAGTTTGGCAGGGGACTAACTATGGCTACACCTTC.

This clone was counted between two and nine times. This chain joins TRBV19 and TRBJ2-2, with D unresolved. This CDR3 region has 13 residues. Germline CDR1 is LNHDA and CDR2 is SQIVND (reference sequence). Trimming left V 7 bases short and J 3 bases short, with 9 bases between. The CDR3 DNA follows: TGTGCCAGTACCTCGCAGGACACCGGGGAGCTGTTTTTT. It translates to CASTSQDTGELFF.

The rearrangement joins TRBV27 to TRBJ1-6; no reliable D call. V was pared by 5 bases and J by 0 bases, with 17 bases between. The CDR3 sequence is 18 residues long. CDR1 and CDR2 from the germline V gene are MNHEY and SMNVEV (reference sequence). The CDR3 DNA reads TGTGCCAGCAGTCTAGTACCTCTGGGGAGCTCCTATAATTCACCCCTCCACTTT. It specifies CASSLVPLGSSYNSPLHF.

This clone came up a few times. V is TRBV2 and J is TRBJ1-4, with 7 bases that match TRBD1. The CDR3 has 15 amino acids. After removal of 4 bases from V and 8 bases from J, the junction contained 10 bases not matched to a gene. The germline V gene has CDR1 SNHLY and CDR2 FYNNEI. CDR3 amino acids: CASSGQNRDSEKLFF. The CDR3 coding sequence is TGTGCCAGCAGTGGTCAAAATAGGGACAGCGAAAAACTGTTTTTT.

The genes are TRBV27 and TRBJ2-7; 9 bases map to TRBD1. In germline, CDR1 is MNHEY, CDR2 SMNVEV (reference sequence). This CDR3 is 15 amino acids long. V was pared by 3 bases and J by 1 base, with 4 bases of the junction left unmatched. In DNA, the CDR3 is TGTGCCAGCAGTTTGCTCGGACAGGGGTCCTACGAGCAGTACTTC. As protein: CASSLLGQGSYEQYF.

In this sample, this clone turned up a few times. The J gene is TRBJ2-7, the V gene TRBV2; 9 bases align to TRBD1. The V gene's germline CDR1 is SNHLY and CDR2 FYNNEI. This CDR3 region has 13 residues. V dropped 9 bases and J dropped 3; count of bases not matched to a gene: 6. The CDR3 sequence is CASRGTGHYEQYF. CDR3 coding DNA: TGTGCCAGTAGAGGGACAGGGCACTACGAGCAGTACTTC.

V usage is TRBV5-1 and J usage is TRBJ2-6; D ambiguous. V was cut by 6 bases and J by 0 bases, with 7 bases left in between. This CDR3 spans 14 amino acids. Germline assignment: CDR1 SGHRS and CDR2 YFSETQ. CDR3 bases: TGCGCCAGCACCCTTTACTCTGGGGCCAACGTCCTGACTTTC. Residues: CASTLYSGANVLTF.

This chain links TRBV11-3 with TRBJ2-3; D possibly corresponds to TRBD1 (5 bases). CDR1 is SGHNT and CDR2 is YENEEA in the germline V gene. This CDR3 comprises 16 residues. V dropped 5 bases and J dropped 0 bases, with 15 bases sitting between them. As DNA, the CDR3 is TGTGCCAGCAGCCCGTCAACAGGAACTAGCACAGATACGCAGTATTTT. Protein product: CASSPSTGTSTDTQYF. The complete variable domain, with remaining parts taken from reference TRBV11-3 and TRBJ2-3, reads EAGVVQSPRYKIIEKKQPVAFWCNPISGHNTLYWYLQNLGQGPELLIRYENEEAVDDSQLPKDRFSAERLKGVDSTLKIQPAELGDSAVYLCASSPSTGTSTDTQYFGPGTRLTVL.

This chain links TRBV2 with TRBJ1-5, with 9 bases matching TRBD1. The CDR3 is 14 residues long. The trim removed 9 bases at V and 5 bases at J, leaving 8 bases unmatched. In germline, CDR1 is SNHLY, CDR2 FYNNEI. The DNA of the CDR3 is TGTGCCAGTTCGGGACAGGGTATGGATCAGCCCCAGCATTTT. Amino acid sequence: CASSGQGMDQPQHF. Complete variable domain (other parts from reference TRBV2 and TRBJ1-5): EPEVTQTPSHQVTQMGQEVILRCVPISNHLYFYWYRQILGQKVEFLVSFYNNEISEKSEIFDDQFSVERPDGSNFTLKIRSTKLEDSAMYFCASSGQGMDQPQHFGDGTRLSIL.

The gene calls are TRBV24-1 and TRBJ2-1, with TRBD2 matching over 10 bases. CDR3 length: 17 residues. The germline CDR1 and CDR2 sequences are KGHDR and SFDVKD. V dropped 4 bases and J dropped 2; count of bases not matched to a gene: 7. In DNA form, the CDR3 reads TGTGCCACCAGTGACTCTACGGGACTAGCGCCCTACAATGAGCAGTTCTTC. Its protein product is CATSDSTGLAPYNEQFF.

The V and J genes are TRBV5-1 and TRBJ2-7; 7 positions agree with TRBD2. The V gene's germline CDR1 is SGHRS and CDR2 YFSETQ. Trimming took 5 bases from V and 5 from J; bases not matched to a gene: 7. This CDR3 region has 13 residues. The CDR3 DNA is TGCGCCAGCAGATTAGGGGAGGGACACGAGCAGTACTTC. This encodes CASRLGEGHEQYF.

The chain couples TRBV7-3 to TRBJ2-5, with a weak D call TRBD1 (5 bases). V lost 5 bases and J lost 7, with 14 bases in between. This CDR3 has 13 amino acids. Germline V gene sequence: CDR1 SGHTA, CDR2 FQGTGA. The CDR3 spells CASSLFQGGTQYF. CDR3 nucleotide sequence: TGTGCCAGCAGCCTTTTCCAGGGCGGGACCCAGTACTTC.

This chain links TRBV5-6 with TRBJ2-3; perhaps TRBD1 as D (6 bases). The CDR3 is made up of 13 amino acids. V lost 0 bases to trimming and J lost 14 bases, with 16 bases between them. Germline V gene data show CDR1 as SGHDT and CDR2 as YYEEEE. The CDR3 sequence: CASSLEGVYKSYF. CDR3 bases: TGTGCCAGCAGCTTGGAGGGGGTCTACAAGTCGTATTTT. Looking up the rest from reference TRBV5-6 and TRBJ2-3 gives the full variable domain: DAGVTQSPTHLIKTRGQQVTLRCSPKSGHDTVSWYQQALGQGPQFIFQYYEEEERQRGNFPDRFSGHQFPNYSSELNVNALLLGDSALYLCASSLEGVYKSYFGPGTRLTVL.

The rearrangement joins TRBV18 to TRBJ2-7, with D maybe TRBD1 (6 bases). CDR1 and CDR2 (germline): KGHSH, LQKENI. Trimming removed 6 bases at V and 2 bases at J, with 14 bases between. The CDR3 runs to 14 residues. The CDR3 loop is CASSPIRDTYEQYF. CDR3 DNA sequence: TGTGCCAGCTCCCCGATCCGGGACACCTACGAGCAGTACTTC.

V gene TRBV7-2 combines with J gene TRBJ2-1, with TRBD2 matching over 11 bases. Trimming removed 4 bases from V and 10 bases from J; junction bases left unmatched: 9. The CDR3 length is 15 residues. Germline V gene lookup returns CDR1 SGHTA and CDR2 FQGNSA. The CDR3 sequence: CASSSLAGGRLEQFF. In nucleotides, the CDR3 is TGTGCCAGCAGCTCCTTAGCGGGAGGGCGATTAGAGCAGTTCTTC.

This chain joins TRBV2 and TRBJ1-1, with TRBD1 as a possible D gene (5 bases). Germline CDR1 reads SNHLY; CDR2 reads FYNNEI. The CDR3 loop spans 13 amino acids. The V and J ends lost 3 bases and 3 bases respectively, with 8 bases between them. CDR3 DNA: TGTGCCAGCAGTGACAGGGCCCACACTGAAGCTTTCTTT. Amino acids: CASSDRAHTEAFF.